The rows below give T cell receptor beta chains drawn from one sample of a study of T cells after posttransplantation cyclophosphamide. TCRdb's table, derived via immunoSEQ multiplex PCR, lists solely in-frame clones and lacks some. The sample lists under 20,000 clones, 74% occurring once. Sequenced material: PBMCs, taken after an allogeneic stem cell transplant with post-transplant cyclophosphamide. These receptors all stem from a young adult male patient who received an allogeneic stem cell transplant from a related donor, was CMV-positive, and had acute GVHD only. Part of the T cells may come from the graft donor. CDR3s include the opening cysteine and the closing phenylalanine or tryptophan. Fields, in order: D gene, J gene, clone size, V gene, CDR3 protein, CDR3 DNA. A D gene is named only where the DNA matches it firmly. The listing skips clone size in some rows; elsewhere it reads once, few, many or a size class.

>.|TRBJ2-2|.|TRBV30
CAWSVVGAGELFF
TGTGCCTGGAGTGTAGTGGGAGCCGGGGAGCTGTTTTTT
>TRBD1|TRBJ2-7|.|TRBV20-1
CSAGTGGAQYF
TGCAGTGCTGGGACAGGGGGGGCGCAGTACTTC
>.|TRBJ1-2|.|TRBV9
CASSVGRAKATF
TGTGCCAGCAGCGTAGGCAGGGCGAAAGCCACCTTC
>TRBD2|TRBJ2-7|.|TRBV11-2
CAQSGLAGGEQYF
TGTGCCCAATCGGGACTAGCGGGGGGGGAGCAGTACTTC
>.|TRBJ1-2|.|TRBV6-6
CASSQGQTNYGYTF
TGTGCCAGCAGTCAAGGACAGACCAACTATGGCTACACCTTC
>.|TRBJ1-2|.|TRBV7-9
CIGGSNYGYTF
TGCATAGGAGGGTCTAACTATGGCTACACCTTC
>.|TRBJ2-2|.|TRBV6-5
CASSPMQGHTGELFF
TGTGCCAGCAGCCCTATGCAGGGGCACACCGGGGAGCTGTTTTTT
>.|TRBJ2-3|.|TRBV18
CASSPMQGSTDTQYF
TGTGCCAGCTCACCAATGCAGGGATCCACAGATACGCAGTATTTT
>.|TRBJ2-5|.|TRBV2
CASRLVQETQYF
TGTGCCAGCCGTCTAGTGCAAGAGACCCAGTACTTC
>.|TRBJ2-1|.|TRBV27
CASSFTRAVYNEQFF
TGTGCCAGCAGTTTTACTCGAGCGGTTTACAATGAGCAGTTCTTC
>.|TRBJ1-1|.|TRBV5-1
CASSLAGGGTEAFF
TGCGCCAGCAGCTTGGCCGGGGGGGGCACTGAAGCTTTCTTT
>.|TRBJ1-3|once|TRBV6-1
CASSTDSGNTIYF
TGTGCCAGCTCCACTGACTCTGGAAACACCATATATTTT
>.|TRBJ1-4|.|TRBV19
CASNHGDVNEKLFF
TGTGCCAGTAACCACGGGGATGTTAATGAAAAACTGTTTTTT
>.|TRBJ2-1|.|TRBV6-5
CASSYSGLSLNNEQFF
TGTGCCAGCAGTTACTCGGGACTTTCCCTAAACAATGAGCAGTTCTTC
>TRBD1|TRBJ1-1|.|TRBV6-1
CASSSRDRKEAFF
TGTGCCAGCAGTTCCCGGGACAGGAAAGAAGCTTTCTTT
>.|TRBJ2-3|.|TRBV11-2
CASSHTTDTQYF
TGTGCCAGCAGCCACACCACAGATACGCAGTATTTT
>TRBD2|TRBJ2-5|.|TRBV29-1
CSVEDSGTSGSQETQYF
TGCAGCGTTGAAGATTCGGGGACTAGCGGATCCCAAGAGACCCAGTACTTC
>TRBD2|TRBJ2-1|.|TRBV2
CASRLAGGPGEQFF
TGTGCCAGCAGACTAGCGGGGGGGCCTGGTGAGCAGTTCTTC
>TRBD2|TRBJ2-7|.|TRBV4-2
CASSQDRGLGVEQYF
TGTGCCAGCAGCCAAGATAGGGGACTAGGTGTCGAGCAGTACTTC
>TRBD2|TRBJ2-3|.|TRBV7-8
CASRFLAGGMTDTQYF
TGTGCCAGCAGATTCTTAGCGGGGGGGATGACAGATACGCAGTATTTT
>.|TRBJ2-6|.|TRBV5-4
CASSLAGGGANVLTF
TGTGCCAGCAGCTTGGCCGGGGGAGGGGCCAACGTCCTGACTTTC
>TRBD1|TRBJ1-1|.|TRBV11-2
CASSLRTGGWNEAFF
TGTGCCAGCAGCTTAAGGACAGGGGGATGGAATGAAGCTTTCTTT
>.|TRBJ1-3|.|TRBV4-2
CASSDSGVPGNTIYF
TGTGCCAGCAGCGATTCAGGGGTTCCTGGAAACACCATATATTTT
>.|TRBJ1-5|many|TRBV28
CASSLAVYQPQHF
TGTGCCAGCAGTTTGGCAGTTTATCAGCCCCAGCATTTT
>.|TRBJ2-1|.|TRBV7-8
CASSPLPTGTTYNEQFF
TGTGCCAGCAGCCCCCTCCCGACAGGCACGACCTACAATGAGCAGTTCTTC
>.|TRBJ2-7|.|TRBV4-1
CASTQGVLGSEQYF
TGCGCCAGCACCCAGGGCGTATTAGGGAGCGAGCAGTACTTC
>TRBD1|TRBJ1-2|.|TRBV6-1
CASRDGTDYGYTF
TGTGCCAGCAGAGACGGGACAGACTATGGCTACACCTTC
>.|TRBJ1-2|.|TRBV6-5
CASSYRRVSYGYTF
TGTGCCAGCAGTTACCGCAGGGTCAGCTATGGCTACACCTTC
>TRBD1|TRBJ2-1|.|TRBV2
CASSPTGGADNEQFF
TGTGCCAGCAGTCCGACAGGGGGCGCCGACAATGAGCAGTTCTTC
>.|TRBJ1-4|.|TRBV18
CASSTTPTNEKLFF
TGTGCCAGCTCCACGACACCAACTAATGAAAAACTGTTTTTT
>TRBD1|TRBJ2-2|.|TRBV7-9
CASSSQGLNTGELFF
TGTGCCAGCAGTTCACAGGGGCTCAACACCGGGGAGCTGTTTTTT
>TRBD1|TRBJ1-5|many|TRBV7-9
CASSQDLGQAFSPLHF
TGTGCCAGCAGCCAAGATCTCGGACAGGCCTTCTCTCCCTTGCATTTT
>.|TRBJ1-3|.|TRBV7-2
CASSFNRDSGNTIYF
TGTGCCAGCAGCTTTAACAGGGACTCTGGAAACACCATATATTTT
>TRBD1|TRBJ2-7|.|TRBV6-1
CASSEALRDRSKYF
TGTGCCAGCAGTGAAGCGCTTCGGGACAGGTCTAAGTACTTC
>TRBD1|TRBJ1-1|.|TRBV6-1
CASSGTGALNTEAFF
TGTGCCAGCAGTGGGACAGGGGCCTTGAACACTGAAGCTTTCTTT
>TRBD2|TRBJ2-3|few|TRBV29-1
CSLQAGDTDTQYF
TGCAGCCTCCAAGCGGGGGACACAGATACGCAGTATTTT
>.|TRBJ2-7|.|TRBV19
CASSIGGAWGYEQYF
TGTGCCAGTAGTATAGGGGGCGCTTGGGGCTACGAGCAGTACTTC
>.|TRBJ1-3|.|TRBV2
CASRAGVNTIYF
TGTGCCAGCAGAGCAGGGGTAAACACCATATATTTT
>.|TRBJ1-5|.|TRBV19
CASSISSGGLRQPQHF
TGTGCCAGTAGTATATCCTCGGGGGGGCTGAGACAGCCCCAGCATTTT
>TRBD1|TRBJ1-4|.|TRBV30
CAWERGQAMVEKLFF
TGTGCCTGGGAGAGGGGACAGGCGATGGTCGAAAAACTGTTTTTT
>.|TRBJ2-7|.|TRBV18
CASSPRGPYEQYF
TGTGCCAGCTCACCCCGTGGCCCCTACGAGCAGTACTTC
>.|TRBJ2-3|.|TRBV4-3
CASSQDVSTDTQYF
TGCGCCAGCAGCCAAGACGTTAGCACAGATACGCAGTATTTT
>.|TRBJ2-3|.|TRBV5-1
CASSLGDRTDTQYF
TGCGCCAGCAGCTTGGGAGACAGAACAGATACGCAGTATTTT
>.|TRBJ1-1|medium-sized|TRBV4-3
CASSQDWSADEAFF
TGCGCCAGCAGCCAAGATTGGTCGGCGGATGAAGCTTTCTTT
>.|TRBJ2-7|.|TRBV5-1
CASSLDGGTYEQYF
TGCGCCAGCAGCTTGGATGGGGGGACCTACGAGCAGTACTTC
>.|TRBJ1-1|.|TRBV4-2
CASSQDIPGQRLTEAFF
TGTGCCAGCAGCCAAGATATCCCGGGACAACGGCTCACTGAAGCTTTCTTT
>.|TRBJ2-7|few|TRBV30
CAWSPLGGSYEQYF
TGTGCCTGGAGCCCCCTGGGGGGATCCTACGAGCAGTACTTC
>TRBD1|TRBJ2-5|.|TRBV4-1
CASSQDPQGVQETQYF
TGCGCCAGCAGCCAAGACCCGCAGGGGGTCCAAGAGACCCAGTACTTC